This TCR beta chain was observed in a study of shared clonotypes between healthy human individuals. Study-wide context: The study used three CD4 naive, three CD4 memory, two CD8 naive and one CD8 memory plate per donor.

CDR1 is SGHVS, CDR2 FQNEAQ, per germline. With 1 base removed from V and 12 bases from J, the gap between germline ends came to 16 bases. The CDR3 loop spans 14 amino acids. Here immunoSEQ multiplex PCR was the method, and the copy in TCRdb shows in-frame clones only, minus some. The table has over a million clones, approximately 80% seen once; the top ten hold approximately 0.56%. V gene TRBV7-8 combines with J gene TRBJ2-1; D possibly matches TRBD1 or TRBD2 (6 bases each). The receptor's source is a man younger than 30 in good health. Some clones in this sample may be carry-over from other donors' samples. The sequencing input was memory CD4+ T cells from PBMCs. The subset denotes: CD45RA-negative fraction. DNA for the CDR3: TGTGCCAGCAGCTTAGAGAGGGGGGCCCCGAGGCAGTTCTTC. Translating gives CASSLERGAPRQFF.